This T cell receptor (beta chain) was captured by sequencing in a study of regulatory T cells in long-lasting Graves disease. Library construction for TCR beta used iRepertoire HTBI primers and Arm-PCR of CDR3 regions. TCRdb re-analysed the multiplex PCR reads in MiXCR, keeping a single row per CDR3 protein. The sample carries 400,000 to 500,000 distinct CDR3 sequences, 15% to 20% recorded once. Time point noted: newly diagnosed GD, antithyroid drugs for less than 3 months. RNA extracted from PBMCs served as the sequencing template. Trimming left V 4 bases short and J 4 bases short, with 25 bases between. The germline gives CDR1 LNHDA, CDR2 SQIVND (reference sequence). CDR3 length: 19 residues. This same sample was also taken into another study, of T cells in Graves' hyperthyroidism and ophthalmopathy. That study reports: Lactation, pregnancy, other autoimmune disease or uncontrolled infection led to exclusion of patients.

This chain joins TRBV19 and TRBJ2-2; D uncertain. The receptor was isolated from a woman in her thirties with Graves disease. The source was peripheral blood mononuclear cells (PBMCs), collected at new diagnosis, from a patient treated with antithyroid drugs. CDR3 amino acids: CASSSPPPGSGVRTGELFF. In nucleotides, the CDR3 is TGTGCCAGTAGTAGCCCCCCCCCGGGCTCGGGTGTTCGCACCGGGGAGCTGTTTTTT.